These T cell receptor beta chains were read from a single sample in a study of CD8 T cells in Susac syndrome. TCRdb analysed the immunoSEQ multiplex PCR reads with MiXCR anew, one entry per CDR3 protein. The sample has 100,000 to 150,000 distinct CDR3 sequences, just over 90% seen once. Sequenced sample: CD8+ T cells from PBMCs. The receptors shown here come from a human donor with multiple sclerosis. Each CDR3 is given with its conserved first and last residue. The order of the fields is J gene, V gene, clone size, D gene, CDR3 DNA, CDR3 protein. The D gene is left open where the match is weak. Clone size is shown for a subset of rows, as once, few, many or a class of expanded clone.

j_call: TRBJ2-1
v_call: TRBV5-1
clone_size: few
d_call: NA
cdr3_nt: TGCGCCAGCAGCTTGGAAGGGAGGCCAATCTATGGGGATGAGCAGTTCTTC
cdr3_aa: CASSLEGRPIYGDEQFF

j_call: TRBJ1-1
v_call: TRBV9
clone_size: NA
d_call: TRBD1
cdr3_nt: TGTGCCAGCGGGGGACAGGGGTTTGAAGCTTTCTTT
cdr3_aa: CASGGQGFEAFF

j_call: TRBJ2-3
v_call: TRBV11-2
clone_size: NA
d_call: TRBD2
cdr3_nt: TGTGCCAGCATGCTAGCGGGATACACAGATACGCAGTATTTT
cdr3_aa: CASMLAGYTDTQYF

j_call: TRBJ2-5
v_call: TRBV6-1
clone_size: few
d_call: TRBD2
cdr3_nt: TGTGCCAGCAGCCTAAATAGCGGGGGCAACCAAGAGACCCAGTACTTC
cdr3_aa: CASSLNSGGNQETQYF

j_call: TRBJ2-3
v_call: TRBV20-1
clone_size: NA
d_call: NA
cdr3_nt: TGCAGTGCTAGAGACGGGAGAGGGGACACAGATACGCAGTATTTT
cdr3_aa: CSARDGRGDTDTQYF

j_call: TRBJ1-2
v_call: TRBV7-9
clone_size: NA
d_call: TRBD1
cdr3_nt: TGTGCCAGCAGTTCCACGACAGGGTTAACGCACGGCTACACCTTC
cdr3_aa: CASSSTTGLTHGYTF

j_call: TRBJ2-2
v_call: TRBV11-2
clone_size: NA
d_call: NA
cdr3_nt: TGTGCCAGCAGCTTAGTCTCCCAGGTGCTCCCACAGGGCAATTTTTCGAACACCGGGGAGCTGTTTTTT
cdr3_aa: CASSLVSQVLPQGNFSNTGELFF

j_call: TRBJ2-3
v_call: TRBV24-1
clone_size: NA
d_call: NA
cdr3_nt: TGTGCCACCGCCCGTGGAAATACGCAGTATTTT
cdr3_aa: CATARGNTQYF

j_call: TRBJ2-3
v_call: TRBV19
clone_size: once
d_call: NA
cdr3_nt: TGTGCCAGTAAAGAGACAGGGACTAGCACAGATACGCAGTATTTT
cdr3_aa: CASKETGTSTDTQYF

j_call: TRBJ2-1
v_call: TRBV4-1
clone_size: NA
d_call: TRBD1
cdr3_nt: TGCGCCAGCAGCCAAGGGCCCCCGGGACAGGGACTAAATGAGCAGTTCTTC
cdr3_aa: CASSQGPPGQGLNEQFF

j_call: TRBJ2-7
v_call: TRBV4-1
clone_size: few
d_call: NA
cdr3_nt: TGCGCCAGCAGCCAAGATACAGGTTCCTACTACGAGCAGTACTTC
cdr3_aa: CASSQDTGSYYEQYF

j_call: TRBJ1-1
v_call: TRBV2
clone_size: NA
d_call: NA
cdr3_nt: TGTGCCAGCAGTGCCCCTAGGAACACTGAAGCTTTCTTT
cdr3_aa: CASSAPRNTEAFF

j_call: TRBJ2-4
v_call: TRBV7-9
clone_size: NA
d_call: TRBD1
cdr3_nt: TGTGCCAGCAGAGGGACAGGGGGCGCGTCCAAAAACATTCAGTACTTC
cdr3_aa: CASRGTGGASKNIQYF

j_call: TRBJ2-3
v_call: TRBV7-9
clone_size: NA
d_call: NA
cdr3_nt: TGTGCCACCACTACAGATACGCAGTATTTT
cdr3_aa: CATTTDTQYF

j_call: TRBJ1-6
v_call: TRBV27
clone_size: NA
d_call: NA
cdr3_nt: TGTGCCAGCAGCTGGCCTGGGGTGTCACCCCTCCACTTT
cdr3_aa: CASSWPGVSPLHF

j_call: TRBJ2-5
v_call: TRBV3-1
clone_size: NA
d_call: TRBD2
cdr3_nt: TGTGCCAGCAGCCAAGATCGGAAGACTAGCGGTATACCGTACCAAGAGACCCAGTACTTC
cdr3_aa: CASSQDRKTSGIPYQETQYF

j_call: TRBJ1-5
v_call: TRBV12-3/TRBV12-4
clone_size: NA
d_call: NA
cdr3_nt: TGTGCCAGCAGTCAGCCCGGGGGTCGGAGCAATCAGCCCCAGCATTTT
cdr3_aa: CASSQPGGRSNQPQHF

j_call: TRBJ2-7
v_call: TRBV6-5
clone_size: NA
d_call: NA
cdr3_nt: TGTGCCAGCAGCCATCACAGAGAGAACTACGAGCAGTACTTC
cdr3_aa: CASSHHRENYEQYF

j_call: TRBJ2-2
v_call: TRBV2
clone_size: NA
d_call: TRBD2
cdr3_nt: TGTGCCAGCATCGGACTAGCGGGAGTGGTTCAGGCCGGGGAGCTGTTTTTT
cdr3_aa: CASIGLAGVVQAGELFF

j_call: TRBJ1-2
v_call: TRBV5-5
clone_size: NA
d_call: TRBD1
cdr3_nt: TGTGCCAGCAGCTCGTACCCGTGGGACAGCTATGGCTACACCTTC
cdr3_aa: CASSSYPWDSYGYTF

j_call: TRBJ2-1
v_call: TRBV3-1
clone_size: NA
d_call: TRBD2
cdr3_nt: TGTGCCAGCAGCCAAGATAGACTAGCGGGAGGGTCTTTCTTC
cdr3_aa: CASSQDRLAGGSFF

j_call: TRBJ2-1
v_call: TRBV14
clone_size: NA
d_call: TRBD2
cdr3_nt: TGTGCCAGCAGCCAGCGACTAGCGGAATACAATGAGCAGTTCTTC
cdr3_aa: CASSQRLAEYNEQFF

j_call: TRBJ1-6
v_call: TRBV4-1
clone_size: NA
d_call: NA
cdr3_nt: TGCGCCAGCAGCCAAGCAAGATTTGGGTCACCCCTCCACTTT
cdr3_aa: CASSQARFGSPLHF

j_call: TRBJ1-1
v_call: TRBV6-5
clone_size: NA
d_call: NA
cdr3_nt: TGTGCCAGCAGCTCCGACAGGATCCAGAACACTGAAGCTTTCTTT
cdr3_aa: CASSSDRIQNTEAFF

j_call: TRBJ1-1
v_call: TRBV10-3
clone_size: once
d_call: NA
cdr3_nt: TGTGCCATCAGTGGAGGGAACACTGAAGCTTTCTTT
cdr3_aa: CAISGGNTEAFF

j_call: TRBJ2-5
v_call: TRBV7-2
clone_size: few
d_call: TRBD1
cdr3_nt: TGTGCCAGCAGCACCATAGGACAGGGCCGGGAGACCCAGTACTTC
cdr3_aa: CASSTIGQGRETQYF

j_call: TRBJ1-1
v_call: TRBV24-1
clone_size: NA
d_call: NA
cdr3_nt: TGTGCCACCAGTGATTTGTACAGATCATGTACTGAAGCTTTCTTT
cdr3_aa: CATSDLYRSCTEAFF

j_call: TRBJ1-2
v_call: TRBV27
clone_size: NA
d_call: TRBD1
cdr3_nt: TGTGCCAGCAGTTCGACAGGGGATGGCTACACCTTC
cdr3_aa: CASSSTGDGYTF

j_call: TRBJ2-3
v_call: TRBV4-2
clone_size: NA
d_call: TRBD2
cdr3_nt: TGTGCCAGCAGCCCCAGGGGACTAGGGGTAATTCATACGCAGTATTTT
cdr3_aa: CASSPRGLGVIHTQYF

j_call: TRBJ1-1
v_call: TRBV25-1
clone_size: NA
d_call: NA
cdr3_nt: TGTGCCAGCAGTGAATACAGGGGGAACACTGAAGCTTTCTTT
cdr3_aa: CASSEYRGNTEAFF

j_call: TRBJ2-7
v_call: TRBV7-9
clone_size: NA
d_call: NA
cdr3_nt: TGTGCCAGCAGCTCGGCGGACGGATCCTACGAGCAGTACTTC
cdr3_aa: CASSSADGSYEQYF

j_call: TRBJ2-7
v_call: TRBV9
clone_size: NA
d_call: NA
cdr3_nt: TGTGCCAGCAGCGTCGGGCGGACGACCTACGAGCAGTACTTC
cdr3_aa: CASSVGRTTYEQYF

j_call: TRBJ1-5
v_call: TRBV4-2
clone_size: NA
d_call: NA
cdr3_nt: TGTGCCAGCAACGACAGATTATATAGCAATCAGCCCCAGCATTTT
cdr3_aa: CASNDRLYSNQPQHF

j_call: TRBJ2-2
v_call: TRBV20-1
clone_size: once
d_call: NA
cdr3_nt: TGCAGTGCTAGAACCTGGACGGCGACCCCCAACGGGGAGCTGTTTTTT
cdr3_aa: CSARTWTATPNGELFF

j_call: TRBJ2-7
v_call: TRBV28
clone_size: NA
d_call: NA
cdr3_nt: TGTGCCAGCAGTTTAGCCCCCACAGGTCTCTCCTACGAGCAGTACTTC
cdr3_aa: CASSLAPTGLSYEQYF

j_call: TRBJ2-1
v_call: TRBV20-1
clone_size: NA
d_call: TRBD2
cdr3_nt: TGCAGTGCTAGGCTGACTAGCGGGAGGGCCGTCAATGAGCAGTTCTTC
cdr3_aa: CSARLTSGRAVNEQFF

j_call: TRBJ2-5
v_call: TRBV5-6
clone_size: NA
d_call: NA
cdr3_nt: TGTGCCAGCAGCTTGGAGTGGGGACTTCTGCAAGAGACCCAGTACTTC
cdr3_aa: CASSLEWGLLQETQYF

j_call: TRBJ1-1
v_call: TRBV29-1
clone_size: NA
d_call: NA
cdr3_nt: TGCAGCGTTAAGGCCCCCACAGCAACTGAAGCTTTCTTT
cdr3_aa: CSVKAPTATEAFF

j_call: TRBJ2-1
v_call: TRBV30
clone_size: NA
d_call: NA
cdr3_nt: TGTGCCTGGAGTGTGGCAGGGCCCTACAATGAGCAGTTCTTC
cdr3_aa: CAWSVAGPYNEQFF

j_call: TRBJ1-1
v_call: TRBV27
clone_size: NA
d_call: NA
cdr3_nt: TGTGCCAGCAGTTTTTCACGACAGGCTGAAGCTTTCTTT
cdr3_aa: CASSFSRQAEAFF

j_call: TRBJ2-7
v_call: TRBV29-1
clone_size: NA
d_call: NA
cdr3_nt: TGCAGCGTGACGGACAGCAGCTCCTACGAGCAGTACTTC
cdr3_aa: CSVTDSSSYEQYF

j_call: TRBJ2-3
v_call: TRBV9
clone_size: NA
d_call: TRBD1
cdr3_nt: TGTGCCAGCAGCCCCCAGGGGGCGTACGGCACAGATACGCAGTATTTT
cdr3_aa: CASSPQGAYGTDTQYF

j_call: TRBJ2-7
v_call: TRBV27
clone_size: NA
d_call: TRBD2
cdr3_nt: TGTGCCAGCAGTTTTGGGCTAGCGGCATCCTACGAGCAGTACTTC
cdr3_aa: CASSFGLAASYEQYF

j_call: TRBJ1-1
v_call: TRBV20-1
clone_size: NA
d_call: NA
cdr3_nt: TGCAGTGCTAGAGATGGGGGGTACACTGAAGCTTTCTTT
cdr3_aa: CSARDGGYTEAFF

j_call: TRBJ1-1
v_call: TRBV7-8
clone_size: once
d_call: TRBD1
cdr3_nt: TGTGCCAGCAGCGACAGGGGCGCATCCGCTGAAGCTTTCTTT
cdr3_aa: CASSDRGASAEAFF

j_call: TRBJ2-7
v_call: TRBV7-2
clone_size: NA
d_call: NA
cdr3_nt: TGTGCCAGCAGCTTAGTGAGTAGCGAGCAGTACTTC
cdr3_aa: CASSLVSSEQYF

j_call: TRBJ2-1
v_call: TRBV4-1
clone_size: NA
d_call: TRBD2
cdr3_nt: TGCGCCAGCAGCCAAGATAGCGGGAGCTCCTACAATGAGCAGTTCTTC
cdr3_aa: CASSQDSGSSYNEQFF

j_call: TRBJ2-1
v_call: TRBV2
clone_size: NA
d_call: TRBD2
cdr3_nt: TGTGCCAGCAACCGGGCGGGAGGACCCAATGAGCAGTTCTTC
cdr3_aa: CASNRAGGPNEQFF

j_call: TRBJ2-1
v_call: TRBV27
clone_size: few
d_call: NA
cdr3_nt: TGTGCCAGCAGTTTCGCTTCTTACAATGAGCAGTTCTTC
cdr3_aa: CASSFASYNEQFF

j_call: TRBJ2-5
v_call: TRBV4-1
clone_size: NA
d_call: NA
cdr3_nt: TGCGCCAGCAGCGTAAGGAGGCGGGAGACCCAGTACTTC
cdr3_aa: CASSVRRRETQYF

j_call: TRBJ2-3
v_call: TRBV6-1
clone_size: NA
d_call: NA
cdr3_nt: TGTGCCAGCAGTGGGGGGGGCGGAGGGGATACGCAGTATTTT
cdr3_aa: CASSGGGGGDTQYF

j_call: TRBJ1-2
v_call: TRBV7-9
clone_size: NA
d_call: NA
cdr3_nt: TGTGCCAGCAGCTCCCCTGACACAAACTATGGCTACACCTTC
cdr3_aa: CASSSPDTNYGYTF